A single sample is the source of the 5 T cell receptor beta chains below, sequenced in a study of control samples from healthy donors and cancer patients. Repertoires were generated with immunoSEQ multiplex PCR, while TCRdb's copy carries only in-frame clones and drops some. The sample consists of approximately 49,000 clones, approximately 89% of them appearing once. The specimen sequenced was PBMCs. The receptors were sampled from a man aged 35 to 55 with colorectal cancer.

J is TRBJ2-1 and V is TRBV27; possible D gene TRBD1, 6 bases. Germline CDR1 is MNHEY and CDR2 is SMNVEV (reference sequence). Trimming left V 5 bases short and J 0 bases short, with 8 bases between. The length of the CDR3 is 14 residues. In DNA form, the CDR3 reads TGTGCCAGCAGTCAGGGGAGCTCCTACAATGAGCAGTTCTTC. The encoded protein is CASSQGSSYNEQFF.

This clone was counted once. The chain combines TRBV4-1 with TRBJ2-5; D ambiguous. Between the trimmed V and J ends, which lost 1 base and 2 bases, there was a span of 11 bases. The length of the CDR3 is 15 residues. Germline CDR1 and CDR2: MGHRA and YSYEKL. CDR3 protein: CASSQGSEQQETQYF. As DNA, the CDR3 is TGCGCCAGCAGCCAAGGCTCAGAACAACAAGAGACCCAGTACTTC.

This rearrangement joins TRBV30 to TRBJ1-1; D is ambiguous. The CDR3 has 17 residues. The germline V gene has CDR1 GTSNPN and CDR2 SVGIG (reference sequence). The V and J ends lost 0 bases and 1 base respectively, with 18 bases between them. The CDR3 region is CAWSVAAARRWNTEAFF. The CDR3 DNA sequence: TGTGCCTGGAGTGTAGCCGCGGCCCGGCGATGGAACACTGAAGCTTTCTTT. Combining the CDR3 with reference TRBV30 and TRBJ1-1 gives the whole variable domain SQTIHQWPATLVQPVGSPLSLECTVEGTSNPNLYWYRQAAGRGLQLLFYSVGIGQISSEVPQNLSASRPQDRQFILSSKKLLLSDSGFYLCAWSVAAARRWNTEAFFGQGTRLTVV.

The rearrangement uses TRBV4-1 and TRBJ1-5; 10 positions match TRBD1. This CDR3 spans 20 amino acids. The V gene's germline CDR1 is MGHRA and CDR2 YSYEKL. V dropped 1 base and J dropped 0; count of bases not matched to a gene: 12. The CDR3, as DNA: TGCGCCAGCAGCCAAGGGCCTGACGGACAGGGGGTTAATAGCAATCAGCCCCAGCATTTT. Amino acid sequence: CASSQGPDGQGVNSNQPQHF.

The chain has TRBV5-1 and TRBJ1-2; D gene unclear. Germline CDR1 is SGHRS and CDR2 is YFSETQ. V was shortened by 0 bases and J by 4 bases, with 7 bases between the two germline ends. The CDR3 spans 13 residues. The DNA for the CDR3 is TGCGCCAGCAGCTTGGAGCCAGCCTATGGCTACACCTTC. Translated: CASSLEPAYGYTF.